Each of the 10 T cell receptor beta chains below was sequenced from the same sample in a study of T cells in Graves' hyperthyroidism and ophthalmopathy. It was RNA transcripts that yielded the amplified TCR beta CDR3 regions. HTBI primers were employed in a first-round RT-PCR of the TCR CDR3. TCRdb itself ran the multiplex PCR reads through MiXCR, one entry per CDR3 protein. The sample shows under 700,000 distinct CDR3 sequences, about 45% of them seen only once. Sequenced input: peripheral blood or thyroid tissue (not recorded which). Source of these receptors: a woman younger than 35 with Graves' hyperthyroidism.

This rearrangement joins TRBV6-5 to TRBJ1-1; D perhaps matches TRBD1 (6 bases). The CDR3 length is 14 residues. CDR1 MNHEY and CDR2 SVGAGI come from the germline V gene. V lost 2 bases and J 4 bases, leaving 11 bases between the germline ends. The CDR3 here is CASSYGRGATEAFF. The CDR3 DNA reads as TGTGCCAGCAGTTACGGAAGGGGGGCCACTGAAGCTTTCTTT.

The rearrangement links TRBV11-2 to TRBJ2-1; D perhaps matches TRBD2 (5 bases). CDR3 length equals 15 residues. Germline lookup yields CDR1 SGHAT and CDR2 FQNNGV. V lost 3 bases and J lost 8, with 17 bases in between. CDR3 region: CASSFRGRVVHEQFF. Here the CDR3 DNA reads TGTGCCAGCAGCTTCCGGGGAAGGGTGGTGCATGAGCAGTTCTTC.

The V and J genes are TRBV7-9 and TRBJ2-7, with 8 bases lining up with TRBD1. CDR1 and CDR2 (germline): SEHNR, FQNEAQ (reference sequence). V dropped 5 bases and J dropped 1; count of bases not matched to a gene: 7. This CDR3 contains 15 residues. The CDR3 bases are TGTGCCAGCAGCCTGCCGGGACAGGTTTCCTACGAGCAGTACTTC. Protein sequence: CASSLPGQVSYEQYF.

This clonotype was counted ten times or more. The CDR3 protein is CSVVAGNSNQPQHF. For the CDR3, the DNA is TGCAGCGTGGTTGCAGGGAATAGCAATCAGCCCCAGCATTTT. The J gene is TRBJ1-5, the V gene TRBV29-1; D perhaps matches TRBD1 (5 bases). The CDR3 contains 14 residues. Germline values: CDR1 SQVTM, CDR2 ANQGSEA. The germline V and J ends were trimmed by 6 bases and 0 bases, with 12 bases remaining between them.

The chain uses TRBV5-4 and TRBJ2-2, with D possibly being TRBD1 (6 bases). The ends were cut back, 5 bases at V and 5 bases at J, with 13 bases in the middle. The CDR3 contains 14 residues. The germline V gene has CDR1 SGHNT and CDR2 YYREEE (reference sequence). This CDR3 reads CASRVQGSTGELFF. CDR3 DNA sequence: TGTGCCAGCAGAGTACAGGGTAGTACCGGGGAGCTGTTTTTT.

The sample holds many counts of this clonotype. The V and J genes are TRBV5-5 and TRBJ1-1, with D unresolved. Germline-derived CDR1 and CDR2 are SGHKS and YYEKEE (reference sequence). The CDR3 covers 14 residues. Trimming cost V 4 bases and J 2 bases, with 12 bases left between them. The CDR3 nucleotides read TGTGCCAGCAGCGTCCAAGGCGGAAACACTGAAGCTTTCTTT. This translates into CASSVQGGNTEAFF.

The V and J genes are TRBV9 and TRBJ2-7, with 10 bases that match TRBD1. The length of the CDR3 is 14 residues. V lost 6 bases, J lost 5 bases, and 8 bases stayed unmatched. Germline V gene sequence: CDR1 SGDLS, CDR2 YYNGEE. CDR3: CASTRTGGMDEQYF. In nucleotides, the CDR3 is TGTGCCAGCACTCGGACAGGGGGGATGGACGAGCAGTACTTC.

This clonotype was counted between two and nine times. The chain has TRBV7-9 and TRBJ2-7; the match to TRBD2 covers 10 bases. Germline loops: CDR1 SEHNR, CDR2 FQNEAQ (reference sequence). This CDR3 region has 15 residues. V shed 2 bases, J shed 5 bases, and the junction held 6 bases outside the gene matches. The CDR3 nucleotides are TGTGCCAGCAGCTTATCTAGCGGGAGCGGCCACGAGCAGTACTTC. This translates into CASSLSSGSGHEQYF. Based on the CDR3 plus reference TRBV7-9 and TRBJ2-7, the full variable domain is DTGVSQNPRHKITKRGQNVTFRCDPISEHNRLYWYRQTLGQGPEFLTYFQNEAQLEKSRLLSDRFSAERPKGSFSTLEIQRTEQGDSAMYLCASSLSSGSGHEQYFGPGTRLTVT.

The chain couples TRBV7-2 to TRBJ1-5; the D is unclear. This CDR3 comprises 14 residues. CDR1 is SGHTA, CDR2 FQGNSA, per germline. V dropped 6 bases and J dropped 7 bases, with 16 bases sitting between them. The CDR3 DNA follows: TGTGCCAGCAGACAGACCGGGAGATTCCAGCCCCAGCATTTT. This sequence encodes CASRQTGRFQPQHF. Supplemented by reference TRBV7-2 and TRBJ1-5, the full variable domain reads GAGVSQSPSNKVTEKGKDVELRCDPISGHTALYWYRQSLGQGLEFLIYFQGNSAPDKSGLPSDRFSAERTGGSVSTLTIQRTQQEDSAVYLCASRQTGRFQPQHFGDGTRLSIL.

This clonotype appeared many times. CDR3 amino acids: CASSTPGLAGTGELFF. The CDR3 DNA reads TGTGCCAGCAGTACCCCAGGACTAGCCGGGACCGGGGAGCTGTTTTTT. The V and J genes are TRBV25-1 and TRBJ2-2; 8 bases fit TRBD2. Germline CDR1 reads MGHDK; CDR2 reads SYGVNS. The CDR3 loop spans 16 amino acids. Trimming cost V 5 bases and J 5 bases; bases outside gene matches: 10.